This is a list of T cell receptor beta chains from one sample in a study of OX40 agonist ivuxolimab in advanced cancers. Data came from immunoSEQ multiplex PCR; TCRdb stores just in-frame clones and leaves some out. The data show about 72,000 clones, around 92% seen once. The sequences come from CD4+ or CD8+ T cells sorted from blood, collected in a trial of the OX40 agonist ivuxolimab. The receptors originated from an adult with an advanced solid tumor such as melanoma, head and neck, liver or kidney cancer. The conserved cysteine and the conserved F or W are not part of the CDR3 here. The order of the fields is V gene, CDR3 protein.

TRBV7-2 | ASSLDLRGANYGYT
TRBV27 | ASGPGLAGTDTQY
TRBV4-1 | ASSQVGREAHNEQF
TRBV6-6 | ASSSPGQSNEKLF
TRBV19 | ASSILEISPEAF
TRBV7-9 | ASKAGWGTEAF
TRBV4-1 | ASSHPPRDRGSQKLF
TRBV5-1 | ASSLGGGRSPLH
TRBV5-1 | ASSLPGANPYEQY
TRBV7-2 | ASRGGTGSGGEQF
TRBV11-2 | ASSLAGNYGYT
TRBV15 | ATLLGGNTEAF
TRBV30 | AWRGTLYNSPLH
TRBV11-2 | ASSATGRRGAFYNEQF
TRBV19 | ASSIGDRYKQY
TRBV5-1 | ASSPQFRGRIPADTQY
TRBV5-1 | ASSSDRGQNTEAF
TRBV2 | ASSPDRGMVGELF
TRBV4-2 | ASSQDSGGAGTDTQY
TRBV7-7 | ASSLGPQETQY
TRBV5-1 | ASSLVQGYGANVLT
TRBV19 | ASRLGQGRGYT
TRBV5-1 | ASNPGGRGFTDTQY
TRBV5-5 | ASSYLGFGSDEQF
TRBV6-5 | ASSRHGKDTEAF
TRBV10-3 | AISEGSRAGNTIY
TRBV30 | ACPRDWGEQF
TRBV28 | ASSLFTTGTGANVLT
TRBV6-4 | ARGDGASLRVKNIQY
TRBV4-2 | ASSQDVLGVNIQY
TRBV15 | ATSRDPSNGELF
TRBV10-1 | ASSTSGGPTDTQY
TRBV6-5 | ASSYSLAGYQETQY
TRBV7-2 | ASSLLGGPNSPLH
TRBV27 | ASREGVAGQPQH
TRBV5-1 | ASSLLQGAPYNEQF
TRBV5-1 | ASSLIANQETQY
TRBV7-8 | ASSLQRQGFGYT
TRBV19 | ASSIAGGYEQY
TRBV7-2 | ASSWDSHNEQF
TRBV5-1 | ASSPPKKNTEAF
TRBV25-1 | ASSPQVGQETQY
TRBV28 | ASSLAGNEKLF
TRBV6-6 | ASSQRETQY
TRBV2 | ASTAAYEQY
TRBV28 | ASSLGGTGEPQH
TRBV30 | ACSPTGGSSYEQF
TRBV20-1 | SAFPEAF
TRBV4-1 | ASSQVASGVETQY
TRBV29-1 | SVRLGTGAMNTEAF